This T cell receptor beta chain originates from a study of shared clonotypes between healthy human individuals. DNA at 150 to 250 ng, tens of thousands of T cell genomes, went into sorted-subset replicate PCRs. The data were produced by immunoSEQ multiplex PCR, yet TCRdb's version contains in-frame clones alone and is incomplete. The table includes hundreds of thousands of clones, around 67% detected once. Trimming left V 0 bases short and J 7 bases short, with 11 bases between. Germline V gene sequence: CDR1 SGHDT, CDR2 YYEEEE. There are 15 residues in the CDR3. In this sample, this clone turned up many times. Its antigen is not identified. Overall study findings and caveats: Sampling covered nothing but blood. Tissue TCR repertoires likely differ from those found in blood.

J is TRBJ1-6 and V is TRBV5-6; D gene unclear. The sample comprised memory CD4+ T cells sorted from blood. Subset meaning: CD45RA-negative fraction. The TCR was taken from a man under 40 in good health. The CDR3 reads CASSLGFGKNSPLHF. In DNA, the CDR3 is TGTGCCAGCAGCTTGGGATTTGGGAAAAATTCACCCCTCCACTTT.